This record concerns one TCR beta chain sequence. What it recognizes is unknown. The data belong to a study of cytomegalovirus exposure and HLA in healthy donors. General study results and limits: The HLA-A and HLA-B alleles of most subjects were reportedly predicted accurately from TCR beta sequences. Reports described diagnosis of cytomegalovirus status by the classifier as highly specific and sensitive. An assumption of roughly uniform sequencing depth across donors underlay the presence/absence analyses. For most TCR beta V segments, an earlier analysis put the productive rate at about 90% or about 30% of the time.

The primer mix had 60 Vbeta and 13 Jbeta primers. Here immunoSEQ multiplex PCR was the method, and the copy in TCRdb shows in-frame clones only, minus some. The table for this sample gives 100,000 to 150,000 clones. Germline V gives CDR1 KGHSH, CDR2 LQKENI. The ends were cut back, 2 bases at V and 1 base at J, with 11 bases in the middle. This CDR3 contains 16 residues. The chain couples TRBV18 to TRBJ2-2, with D tentatively TRBD2 (6 bases). The sequence came from a man aged 35 to 55 in good health and CMV-seronegative. Sequencing input: PBMCs. CDR3 loop: CASSPVLARNTGELFF. The CDR3 region has the DNA TGTGCCAGCTCACCAGTCCTAGCGAGGAACACCGGGGAGCTGTTTTTT. The full variable domain, in which reference TRBV18 and TRBJ2-2 provide the parts outside the CDR3, is NAGVMQNPRHLVRRRGQEARLRCSPMKGHSHVYWYRQLPEEGLKFMVYLQKENIIDESGMPKERFSAEFPKEGPSILRIQQVVRGDSAAYFCASSPVLARNTGELFFGEGSRLTVL.